Reported below is one T cell receptor beta chain. Antigen specificity is unknown. These data are taken from a study of response to subunit inactivated influenza vaccine. Notes on the study in general: Seasonal influenza vaccination, on each occasion, was suggested by the authors to recruit few new T cells.

TCRdb redid the calling of the RT-PCR reads with MiXCR, one entry per CDR3 protein. The sample shows more than 700,000 distinct CDR3 sequences, around 20% of them seen only once. Deletions cut 1 base from V and 1 base from J, with 7 bases between. In germline, CDR1 is LGHDT, CDR2 YNNKEL (reference sequence). The CDR3 has 14 residues. The sequence was obtained from a man over 45 who received an inactivated influenza vaccine. This chain joins TRBV3-1 and TRBJ1-1; no clear D. Material: PBMCs from blood, obtained around 5 days after vaccination. The CDR3 nucleotides are TGTGCCAGCAGCCAAGGCTTGGAGAACACTGAAGCTTTCTTT. This gives the protein CASSQGLENTEAFF. Full variable domain (missing parts from reference TRBV3-1 and TRBJ1-1): DTAVSQTPKYLVTQMGNDKSIKCEQNLGHDTMYWYKQDSKKFLKIMFSYNNKELIINETVPNRFSPKSPDKAHLNLHINSLELGDSAVYFCASSQGLENTEAFFGQGTRLTVV.